The next 11 T cell receptor beta chains were all read from a single sample in a study of cytomegalovirus exposure and HLA in healthy donors. Researchers ran the PCR with 60 Vbeta and 13 Jbeta primers. Sequencing was performed with immunoSEQ multiplex PCR; in TCRdb, only in-frame clones are kept and a portion is missing. The sample shows about 130,000 clones, 80% of them seen only once. The sample taken for sequencing was PBMCs. Receptor source: a man aged 25-40 years in good health and CMV-seropositive.

This chain joins TRBV4-1 and TRBJ2-2, with TRBD1 as a possible D gene (6 bases). The CDR3 runs 14 residues. Germline V CDR1 and CDR2: MGHRA, YSYEKL. V gave up 4 bases and J gave up 6 bases, with 12 bases separating them. DNA for the CDR3: TGCGCCAGCAGCCGCAACAGGGCCCCCGGGGAGCTGTTTTTT. Its translation is CASSRNRAPGELFF.

This chain uses TRBV27 with TRBJ1-2; D call uncertain. This CDR3 comprises 13 residues. Per germline, CDR1 MNHEY and CDR2 SMNVEV (reference sequence). Deletions cut 4 bases from V and 1 base from J, with 7 bases between. CDR3 loop: CASSSRDNYGYTF. The CDR3 DNA follows: TGTGCCAGCAGTTCGCGGGATAACTATGGCTACACCTTC.

The chain employs TRBV18 and TRBJ1-2; 10 nucleotides line up with TRBD1. This CDR3 comprises 15 residues. Germline CDR1 is KGHSH and CDR2 is LQKENI. The ends lost 4 bases at V and 4 bases at J; junction bases unmatched: 6. CDR3 nucleotide sequence: TGTGCCAGCTCACTGGGACAGGGGAGGATCTATGGCTACACCTTC. This translates into CASSLGQGRIYGYTF.

This clone came up a few times. This chain uses TRBV11-2 with TRBJ2-7, with a possible D match to TRBD1 (5 bases). The CDR3 consists of 14 residues. Germline CDR1 SGHAT, CDR2 FQNNGV. Deletions cut 5 bases from V and 0 bases from J, with 11 bases between. Written as DNA, the CDR3 is TGTGCCAGCAGCACCTGGACATACTCCTACGAGCAGTACTTC. Its translation: CASSTWTYSYEQYF.

A note on this clone: The junction departs from germline at one end; a sequencing error may be responsible. The chain employs TRBV10-3 and TRBJ1-5; TRBD1 might be the D (5 bases). Germline V CDR1 and CDR2: ENHRY, SYGVKD. There are 14 residues in the CDR3. The CDR3 reads CAISESAGGQAQHF. CDR3 bases: TGTGCCATCAGTGAGTCGGCCGGGGGTCAGGCCCAGCATTTT.

The V gene is TRBV7-3, the J gene TRBJ2-7; TRBD1 matches 10 bases. V lost 5 bases, J lost 3 bases, and 7 bases stayed unmatched. The CDR3 covers 15 residues. Germline V gives CDR1 SGHTA, CDR2 FQGTGA. This CDR3 is CASSPTGTGDYEQYF. CDR3 DNA: TGTGCCAGCAGCCCTACCGGGACAGGGGACTACGAGCAGTACTTC. The full variable domain, in which reference TRBV7-3 and TRBJ2-7 provide the parts outside the CDR3, is GAGVSQTPSNKVTEKGKYVELRCDPISGHTALYWYRQSLGQGPEFLIYFQGTGAADDSGLPNDRFFAVRPEGSVSTLKIQRTERGDSAVYLCASSPTGTGDYEQYFGPGTRLTVT.

The rearrangement uses TRBV19 and TRBJ1-3; D is unclear. Germline CDR1 and CDR2: LNHDA and SQIVND (reference sequence). The CDR3 sequence is 14 residues long. V was shortened by 1 base and J by 9 bases, with 13 bases between the two germline ends. The CDR3, as DNA: TGTGCCAGTAGTATAGGACACGGCGACGGCACCATATATTTT. This encodes CASSIGHGDGTIYF.

The chain uses TRBV5-1 and TRBJ2-2; 11 nucleotides line up with TRBD1. The length of the CDR3 is 16 residues. Trimming cost V 1 base and J 5 bases; bases outside gene matches: 4. The germline V gene encodes CDR1 SGHRS and CDR2 YFSETQ. The CDR3 is CASSLTGTGGTGELFF. The DNA of the CDR3 is TGCGCCAGCAGCTTGACCGGGACAGGGGGGACCGGGGAGCTGTTTTTT.

The chain has TRBV10-2 and TRBJ2-2, with a weak D call TRBD2 (6 bases). Germline CDR1 and CDR2: WSHSY and SAAADI. CDR3 length: 15 amino acids. With 1 base removed from V and 1 base from J, the gap between germline ends came to 7 bases. The CDR3 DNA reads as TGCGCCAGCAGTGAGTTAGCGGTGAACACCGGGGAGCTGTTTTTT. It codes for CASSELAVNTGELFF.

The J gene is TRBJ2-5, the V gene TRBV12-5, with TRBD1 matching 12 bases. Unmatched junction bases numbered 18, after V lost 0 bases and J lost 4 bases. CDR3 size: 21 residues. Looked up from germline, CDR1 is LGHNT and CDR2 is FRNRAP. The CDR3 is CASGLVPRVLTGTGGRETQYF. CDR3 sequence (DNA): TGTGCTAGTGGTTTGGTACCAAGGGTCTTGACCGGGACAGGGGGCCGAGAGACCCAGTACTTC. Full variable domain (rest looked up from reference TRBV12-5 and TRBJ2-5): DARVTQTPRHKVTEMGQEVTMRCQPILGHNTVFWYRQTMMQGLELLAYFRNRAPLDDSGMPKDRFSAEMPDATLATLKIQPSEPRDSAVYFCASGLVPRVLTGTGGRETQYFGPGTRLLVL.

The chain uses TRBV6-6 and TRBJ2-5; D not resolved. This CDR3 is 11 amino acids long. CDR1 MNHNY and CDR2 SVGAGI come from the germline V gene (reference sequence). V dropped 5 bases and J dropped 5 bases, with 6 bases sitting between them. Here the CDR3 DNA reads TGTGCCAGCAGTCACGCGGAGACCCAGTACTTC. It yields the protein CASSHAETQYF.